The rows below give T cell receptor beta chains drawn from one sample of a study of OX40 agonist ivuxolimab in advanced cancers. This table comes from immunoSEQ multiplex PCR, and its TCRdb copy is limited to in-frame clones, with some not included. The sample holds about 55,000 clones, around 85% seen once. The starting material was CD4+ or CD8+ T cells sorted from blood, obtained in a trial of the OX40 agonist ivuxolimab. The receptors originated from an adult with an advanced solid tumor such as melanoma, head and neck, liver or kidney cancer. CDR3s include the opening cysteine and the closing phenylalanine or tryptophan. Fields, in order: D gene, J gene, V gene, CDR3 DNA, CDR3 protein. D genes are given only for firm matches.

.,TRBJ1-2,TRBV7-9,TGTGCCAGCAGCTTAGGCAGGGGTGACTACACCTTC,CASSLGRGDYTF
.,TRBJ2-3,TRBV28,TGTGCCAGCAGTTTCCCCTGGGCAGATACGCAGTATTTT,CASSFPWADTQYF
.,TRBJ2-1,TRBV27,TGTGCCAGCAGTTCCATAGTTAATGAGCAGTTCTTC,CASSSIVNEQFF
.,TRBJ2-1,TRBV27,TGTGCCAGCAGTACACAGGTGAACTCCTACAATGAGCAGTTCTTC,CASSTQVNSYNEQFF
.,TRBJ2-5,TRBV18,TGTGCCAGCTCACCACCGGTGGGGGAATCTCAGGGTTTGTACCAGTACTTC,CASSPPVGESQGLYQYF
.,TRBJ1-1,TRBV28,TGTGCCAGCAGTTTAAGGGGGTGGGACACTGAAGCTTTCTTT,CASSLRGWDTEAFF
.,TRBJ2-5,TRBV14,TGTGCCAGCAGCCAAGATCCGTACCAAGAGACCCAGTACTTC,CASSQDPYQETQYF
TRBD1,TRBJ1-2,TRBV19,TGTGCCAGTAGTATAAGGACAGGGGTCAACTATGGCTACACCTTC,CASSIRTGVNYGYTF
.,TRBJ1-1,TRBV28,TGTGCCAGCAGTCCCGGTTATGGGCTAATGAACACTGAAGCTTTCTTT,CASSPGYGLMNTEAFF
TRBD1,TRBJ2-2,TRBV7-9,TGTGCCAGCAGGACCGGGACAGGGAGAGCCGGGGAGCTGTTTTTT,CASRTGTGRAGELFF
.,TRBJ1-2,TRBV27,TGTGCCAGCAGTTGGTTGGGGCTGGGTGGCTACACCTTC,CASSWLGLGGYTF
.,TRBJ2-7,TRBV27,TGTGCCAGCAGTTTGTTACAGGGAGAGCAGTACTTC,CASSLLQGEQYF
.,TRBJ2-2,TRBV28,TGTGCCAGCAGTTGGCCCGGGGAGCTGTTTTTT,CASSWPGELFF